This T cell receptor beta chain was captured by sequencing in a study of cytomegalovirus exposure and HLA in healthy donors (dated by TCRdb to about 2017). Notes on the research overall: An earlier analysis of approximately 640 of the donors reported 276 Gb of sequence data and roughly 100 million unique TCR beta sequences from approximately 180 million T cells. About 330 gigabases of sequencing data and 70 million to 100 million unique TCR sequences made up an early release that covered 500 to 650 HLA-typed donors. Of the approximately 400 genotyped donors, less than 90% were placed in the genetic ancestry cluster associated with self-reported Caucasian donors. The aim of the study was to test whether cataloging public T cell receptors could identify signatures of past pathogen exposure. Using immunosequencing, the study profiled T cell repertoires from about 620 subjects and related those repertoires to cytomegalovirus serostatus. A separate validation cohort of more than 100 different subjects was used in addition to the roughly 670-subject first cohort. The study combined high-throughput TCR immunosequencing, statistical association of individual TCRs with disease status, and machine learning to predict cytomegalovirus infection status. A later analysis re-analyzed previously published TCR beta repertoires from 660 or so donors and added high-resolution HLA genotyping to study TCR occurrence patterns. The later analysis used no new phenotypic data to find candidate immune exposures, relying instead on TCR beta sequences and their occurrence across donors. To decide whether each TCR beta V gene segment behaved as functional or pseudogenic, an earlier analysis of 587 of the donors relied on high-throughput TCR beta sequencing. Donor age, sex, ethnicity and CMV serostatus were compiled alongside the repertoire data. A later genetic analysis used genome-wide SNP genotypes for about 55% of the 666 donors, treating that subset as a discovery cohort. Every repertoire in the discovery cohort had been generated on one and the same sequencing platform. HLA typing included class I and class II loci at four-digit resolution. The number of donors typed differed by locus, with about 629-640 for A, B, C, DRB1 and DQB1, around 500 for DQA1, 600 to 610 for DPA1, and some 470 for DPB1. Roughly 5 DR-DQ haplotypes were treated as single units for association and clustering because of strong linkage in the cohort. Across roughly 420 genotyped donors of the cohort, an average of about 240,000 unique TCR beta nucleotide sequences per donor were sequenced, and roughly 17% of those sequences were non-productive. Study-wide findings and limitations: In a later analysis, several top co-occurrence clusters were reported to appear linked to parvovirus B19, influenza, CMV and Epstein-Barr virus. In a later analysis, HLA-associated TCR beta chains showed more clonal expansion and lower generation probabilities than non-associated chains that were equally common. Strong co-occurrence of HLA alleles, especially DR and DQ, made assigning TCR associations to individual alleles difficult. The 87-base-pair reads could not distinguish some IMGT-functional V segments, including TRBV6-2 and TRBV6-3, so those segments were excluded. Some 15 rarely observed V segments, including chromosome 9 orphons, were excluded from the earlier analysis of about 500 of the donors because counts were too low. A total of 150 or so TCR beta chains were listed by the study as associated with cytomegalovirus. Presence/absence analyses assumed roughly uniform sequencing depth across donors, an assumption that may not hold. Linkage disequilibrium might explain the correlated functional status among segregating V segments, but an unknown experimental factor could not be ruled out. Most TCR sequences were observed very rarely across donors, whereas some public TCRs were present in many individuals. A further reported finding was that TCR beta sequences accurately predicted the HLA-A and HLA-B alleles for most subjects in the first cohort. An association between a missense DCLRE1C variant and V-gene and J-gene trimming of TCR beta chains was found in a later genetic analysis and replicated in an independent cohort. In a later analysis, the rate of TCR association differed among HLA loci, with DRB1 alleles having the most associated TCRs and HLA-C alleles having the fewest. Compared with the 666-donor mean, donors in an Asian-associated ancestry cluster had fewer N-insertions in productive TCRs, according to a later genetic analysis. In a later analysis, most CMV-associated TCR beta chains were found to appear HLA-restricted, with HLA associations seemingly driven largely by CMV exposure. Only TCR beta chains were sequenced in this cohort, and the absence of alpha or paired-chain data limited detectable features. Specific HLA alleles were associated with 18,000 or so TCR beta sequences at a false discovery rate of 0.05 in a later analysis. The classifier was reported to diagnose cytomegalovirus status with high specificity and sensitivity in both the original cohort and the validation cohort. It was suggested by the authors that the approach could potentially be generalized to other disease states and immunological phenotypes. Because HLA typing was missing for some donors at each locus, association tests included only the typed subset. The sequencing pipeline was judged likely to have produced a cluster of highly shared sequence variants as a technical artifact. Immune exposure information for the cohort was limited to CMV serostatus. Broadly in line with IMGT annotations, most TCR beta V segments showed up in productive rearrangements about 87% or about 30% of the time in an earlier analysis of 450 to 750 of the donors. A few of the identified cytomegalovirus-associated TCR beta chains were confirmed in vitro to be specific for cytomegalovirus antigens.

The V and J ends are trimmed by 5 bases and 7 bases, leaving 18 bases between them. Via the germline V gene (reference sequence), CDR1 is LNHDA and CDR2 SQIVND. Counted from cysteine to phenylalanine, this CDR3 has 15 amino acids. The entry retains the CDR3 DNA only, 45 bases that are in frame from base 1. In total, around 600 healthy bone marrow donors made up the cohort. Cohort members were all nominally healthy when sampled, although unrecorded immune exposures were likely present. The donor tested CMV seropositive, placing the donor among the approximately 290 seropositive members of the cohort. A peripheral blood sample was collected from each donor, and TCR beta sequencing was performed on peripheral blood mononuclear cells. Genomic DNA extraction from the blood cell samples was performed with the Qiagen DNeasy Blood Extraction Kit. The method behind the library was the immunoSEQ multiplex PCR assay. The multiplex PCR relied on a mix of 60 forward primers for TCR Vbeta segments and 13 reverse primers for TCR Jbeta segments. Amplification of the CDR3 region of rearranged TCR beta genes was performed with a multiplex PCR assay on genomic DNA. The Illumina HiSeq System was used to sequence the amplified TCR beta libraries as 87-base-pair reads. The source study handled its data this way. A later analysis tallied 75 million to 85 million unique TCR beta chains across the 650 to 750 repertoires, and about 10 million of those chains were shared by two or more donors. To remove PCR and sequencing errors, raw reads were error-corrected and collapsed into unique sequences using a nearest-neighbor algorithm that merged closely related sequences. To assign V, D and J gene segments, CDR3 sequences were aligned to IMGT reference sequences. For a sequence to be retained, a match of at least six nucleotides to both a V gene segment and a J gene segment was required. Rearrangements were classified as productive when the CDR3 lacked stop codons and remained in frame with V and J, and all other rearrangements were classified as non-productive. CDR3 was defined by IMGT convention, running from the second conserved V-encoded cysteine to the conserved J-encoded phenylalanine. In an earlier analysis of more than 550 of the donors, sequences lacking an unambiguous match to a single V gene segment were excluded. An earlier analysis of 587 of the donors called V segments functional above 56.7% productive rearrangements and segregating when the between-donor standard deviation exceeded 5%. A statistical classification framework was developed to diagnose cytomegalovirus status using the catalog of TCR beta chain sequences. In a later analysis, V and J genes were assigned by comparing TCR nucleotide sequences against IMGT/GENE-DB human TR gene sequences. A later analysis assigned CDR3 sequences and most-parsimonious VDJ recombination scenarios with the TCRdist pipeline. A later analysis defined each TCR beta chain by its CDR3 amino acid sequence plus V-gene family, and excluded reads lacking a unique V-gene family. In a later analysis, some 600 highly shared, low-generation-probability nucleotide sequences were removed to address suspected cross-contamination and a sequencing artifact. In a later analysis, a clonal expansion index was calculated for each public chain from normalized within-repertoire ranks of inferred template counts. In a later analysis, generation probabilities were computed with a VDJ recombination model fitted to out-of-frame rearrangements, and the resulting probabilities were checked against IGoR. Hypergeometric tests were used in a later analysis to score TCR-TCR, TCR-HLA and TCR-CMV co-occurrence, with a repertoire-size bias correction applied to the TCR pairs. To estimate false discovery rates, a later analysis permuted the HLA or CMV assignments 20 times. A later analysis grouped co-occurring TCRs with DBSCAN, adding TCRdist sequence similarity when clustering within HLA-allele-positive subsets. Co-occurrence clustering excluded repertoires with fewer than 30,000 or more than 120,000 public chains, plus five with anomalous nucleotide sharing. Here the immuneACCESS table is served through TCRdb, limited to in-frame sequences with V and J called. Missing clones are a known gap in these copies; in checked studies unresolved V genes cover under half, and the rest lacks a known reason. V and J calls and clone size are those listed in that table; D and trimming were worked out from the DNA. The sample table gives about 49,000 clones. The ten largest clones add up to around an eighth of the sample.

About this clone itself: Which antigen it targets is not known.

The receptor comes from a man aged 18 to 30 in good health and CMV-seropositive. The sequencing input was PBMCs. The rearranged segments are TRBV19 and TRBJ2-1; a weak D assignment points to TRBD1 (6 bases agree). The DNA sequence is TGTGCCAGTAGTGTAACAGGGAGTGTTGGGAATGAGCAGTTCTTC. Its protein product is CASSVTGSVGNEQFF. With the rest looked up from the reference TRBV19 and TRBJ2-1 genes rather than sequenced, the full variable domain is DGGITQSPKYLFRKEGQNVTLSCEQNLNHDAMYWYRQDPGQGLRLIYYSQIVNDFQKGDIAEGYSVSREKKESFPLTVTSAQKNPTAFYLCASSVTGSVGNEQFFGPGTRLTVL.